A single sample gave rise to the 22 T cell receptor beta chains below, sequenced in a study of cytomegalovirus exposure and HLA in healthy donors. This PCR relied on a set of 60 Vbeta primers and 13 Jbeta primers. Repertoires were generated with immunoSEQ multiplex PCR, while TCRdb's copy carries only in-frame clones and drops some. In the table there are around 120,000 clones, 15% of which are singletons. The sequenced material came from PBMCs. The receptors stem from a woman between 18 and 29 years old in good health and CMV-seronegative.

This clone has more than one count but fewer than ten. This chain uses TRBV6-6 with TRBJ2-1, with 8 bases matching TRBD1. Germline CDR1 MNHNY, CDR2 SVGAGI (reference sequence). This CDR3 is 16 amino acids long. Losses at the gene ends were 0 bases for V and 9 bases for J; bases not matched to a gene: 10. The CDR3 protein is CASSYSVAGGWSEQFF. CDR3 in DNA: TGTGCCAGCAGTTACTCGGTGGCAGGGGGCTGGAGTGAGCAGTTCTTC.

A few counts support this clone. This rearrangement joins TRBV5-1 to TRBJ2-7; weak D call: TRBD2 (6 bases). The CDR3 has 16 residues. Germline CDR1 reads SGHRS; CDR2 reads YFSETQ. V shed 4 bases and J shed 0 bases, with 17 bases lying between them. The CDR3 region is CASSPGGTIRSYEQYF. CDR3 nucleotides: TGCGCCAGCAGCCCTGGGGGGACCATACGCTCCTACGAGCAGTACTTC.

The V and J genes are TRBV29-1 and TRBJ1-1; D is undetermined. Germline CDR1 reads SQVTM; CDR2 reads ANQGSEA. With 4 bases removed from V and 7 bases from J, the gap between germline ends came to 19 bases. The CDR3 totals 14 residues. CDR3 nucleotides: TGCAGCGTTGGCCTTCTTCGGAACGGGGTTGAAGCTTTCTTT. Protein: CSVGLLRNGVEAFF.

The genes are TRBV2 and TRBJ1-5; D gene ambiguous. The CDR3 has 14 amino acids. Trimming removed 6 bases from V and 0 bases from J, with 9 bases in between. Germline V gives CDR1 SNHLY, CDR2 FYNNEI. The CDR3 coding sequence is TGTGCCAGCAGCCTGGGCTATAGCAATCAGCCCCAGCATTTT. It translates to CASSLGYSNQPQHF.

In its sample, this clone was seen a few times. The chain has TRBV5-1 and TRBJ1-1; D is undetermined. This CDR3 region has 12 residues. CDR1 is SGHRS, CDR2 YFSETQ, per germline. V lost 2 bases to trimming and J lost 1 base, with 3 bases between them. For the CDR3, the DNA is TGCGCCAGCAGCTTCGGGAACACTGAAGCTTTCTTT. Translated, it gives CASSFGNTEAFF. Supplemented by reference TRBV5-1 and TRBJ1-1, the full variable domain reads KAGVTQTPRYLIKTRGQQVTLSCSPISGHRSVSWYQQTPGQGLQFLFEYFSETQRNKGNFPGRFSGRQFSNSRSEMNVSTLELGDSALYLCASSFGNTEAFFGQGTRLTVV.

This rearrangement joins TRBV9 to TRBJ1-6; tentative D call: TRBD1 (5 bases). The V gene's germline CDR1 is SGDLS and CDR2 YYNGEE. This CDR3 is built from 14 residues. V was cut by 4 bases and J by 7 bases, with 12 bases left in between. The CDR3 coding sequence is TGTGCCAGCAGCCCCCAGGACACAAATTCACCCCTCCACTTT. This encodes CASSPQDTNSPLHF.

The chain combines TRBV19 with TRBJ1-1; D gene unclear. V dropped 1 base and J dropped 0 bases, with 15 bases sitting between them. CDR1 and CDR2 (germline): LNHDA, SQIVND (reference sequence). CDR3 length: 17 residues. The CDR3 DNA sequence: TGTGCCAGTAGTATAGTGTGGAGGGTTGGCGTGAACACTGAAGCTTTCTTT. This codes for CASSIVWRVGVNTEAFF.

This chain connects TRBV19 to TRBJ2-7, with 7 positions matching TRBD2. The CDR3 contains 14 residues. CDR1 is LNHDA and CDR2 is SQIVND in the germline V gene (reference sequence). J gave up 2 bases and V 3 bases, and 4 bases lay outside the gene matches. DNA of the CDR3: TGTGCCAGTAGTATTGGTCGGGGGGCCTACGAGCAGTACTTC. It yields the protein CASSIGRGAYEQYF.

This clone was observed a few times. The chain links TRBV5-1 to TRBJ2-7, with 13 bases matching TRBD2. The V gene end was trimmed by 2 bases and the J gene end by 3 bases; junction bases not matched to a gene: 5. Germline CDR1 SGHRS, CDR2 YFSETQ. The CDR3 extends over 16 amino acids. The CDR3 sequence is CASSFVLAGGNYEQYF. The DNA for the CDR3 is TGCGCCAGCAGCTTTGTACTAGCGGGAGGGAACTACGAGCAGTACTTC.

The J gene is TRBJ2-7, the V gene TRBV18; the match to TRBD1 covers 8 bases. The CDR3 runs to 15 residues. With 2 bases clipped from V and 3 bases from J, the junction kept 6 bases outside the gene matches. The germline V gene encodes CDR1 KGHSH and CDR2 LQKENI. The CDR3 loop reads CASSPGQGAVYEQYF. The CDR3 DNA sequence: TGTGCCAGCTCACCAGGACAGGGCGCGGTCTACGAGCAGTACTTC. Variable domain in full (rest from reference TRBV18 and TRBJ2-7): NAGVMQNPRHLVRRRGQEARLRCSPMKGHSHVYWYRQLPEEGLKFMVYLQKENIIDESGMPKERFSAEFPKEGPSILRIQQVVRGDSAAYFCASSPGQGAVYEQYFGPGTRLTVT.

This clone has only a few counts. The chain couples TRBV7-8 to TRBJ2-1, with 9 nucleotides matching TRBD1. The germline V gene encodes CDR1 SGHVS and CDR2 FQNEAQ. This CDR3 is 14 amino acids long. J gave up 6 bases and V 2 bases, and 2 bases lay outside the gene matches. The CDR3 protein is CASSLRDRANEQFF. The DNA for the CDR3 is TGTGCCAGCAGCTTACGGGACAGGGCCAATGAGCAGTTCTTC.

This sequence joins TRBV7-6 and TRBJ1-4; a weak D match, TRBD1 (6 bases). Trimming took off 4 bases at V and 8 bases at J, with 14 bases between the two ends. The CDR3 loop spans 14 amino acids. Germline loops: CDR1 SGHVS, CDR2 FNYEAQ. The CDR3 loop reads CASSSDRLDEKLFF. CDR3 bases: TGTGCCAGCAGCTCGGACAGACTTGACGAAAAACTGTTTTTT.

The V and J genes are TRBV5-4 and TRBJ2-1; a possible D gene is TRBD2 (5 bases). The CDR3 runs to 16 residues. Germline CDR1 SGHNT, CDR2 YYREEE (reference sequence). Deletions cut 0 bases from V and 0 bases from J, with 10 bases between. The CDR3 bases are TGTGCCAGCAGCTTGGTCAGGACTCCCTCCTACAATGAGCAGTTCTTC. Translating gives CASSLVRTPSYNEQFF.

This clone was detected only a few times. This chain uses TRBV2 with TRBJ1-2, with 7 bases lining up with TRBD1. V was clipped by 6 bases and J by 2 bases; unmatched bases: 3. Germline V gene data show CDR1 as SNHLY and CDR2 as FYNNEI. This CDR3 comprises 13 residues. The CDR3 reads CASRQDRNYGYTF. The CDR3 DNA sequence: TGTGCCAGCAGGCAGGACAGGAACTATGGCTACACCTTC.

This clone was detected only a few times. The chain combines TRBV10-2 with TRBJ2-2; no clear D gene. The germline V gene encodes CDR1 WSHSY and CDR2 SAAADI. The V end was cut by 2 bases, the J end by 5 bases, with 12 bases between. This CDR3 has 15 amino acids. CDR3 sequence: CASSEKFPGTGELFF. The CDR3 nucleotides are TGCGCCAGCAGTGAGAAGTTCCCAGGAACCGGGGAGCTGTTTTTT.

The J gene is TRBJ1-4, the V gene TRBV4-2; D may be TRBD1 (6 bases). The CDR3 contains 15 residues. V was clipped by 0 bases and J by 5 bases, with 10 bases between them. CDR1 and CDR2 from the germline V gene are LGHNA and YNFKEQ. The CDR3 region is CASSQEVQGNEKLFF. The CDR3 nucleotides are TGTGCCAGCAGCCAAGAGGTGCAGGGGAATGAAAAACTGTTTTTT.

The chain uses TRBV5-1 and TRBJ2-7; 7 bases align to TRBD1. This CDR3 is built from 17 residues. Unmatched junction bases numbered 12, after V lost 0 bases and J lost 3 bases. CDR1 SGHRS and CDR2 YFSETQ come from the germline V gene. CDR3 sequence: CASSLGALDRTYYEQYF. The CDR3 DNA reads TGCGCCAGCAGCTTGGGGGCCCTGGACAGGACGTACTACGAGCAGTACTTC.

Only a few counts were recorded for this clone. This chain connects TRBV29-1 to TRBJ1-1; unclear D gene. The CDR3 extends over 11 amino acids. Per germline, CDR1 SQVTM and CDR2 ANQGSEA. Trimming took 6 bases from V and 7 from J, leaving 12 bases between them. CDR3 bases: TGCAGCGTCATAGAGGCAGATGAAGCTTTCTTT. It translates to CSVIEADEAFF.

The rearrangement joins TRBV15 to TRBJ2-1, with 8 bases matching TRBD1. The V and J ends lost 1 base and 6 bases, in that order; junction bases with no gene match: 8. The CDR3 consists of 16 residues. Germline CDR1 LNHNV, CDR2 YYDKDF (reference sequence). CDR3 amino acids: CATSRGLAQGGNEQFF. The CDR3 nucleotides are TGTGCCACCAGCAGAGGTCTCGCACAGGGGGGCAATGAGCAGTTCTTC.

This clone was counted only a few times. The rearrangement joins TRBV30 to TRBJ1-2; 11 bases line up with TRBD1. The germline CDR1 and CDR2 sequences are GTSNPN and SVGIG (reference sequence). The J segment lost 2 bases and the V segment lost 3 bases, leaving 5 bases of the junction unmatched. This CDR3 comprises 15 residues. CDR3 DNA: TGTGCCTGGAGCGGAGGGACAGGGGGGAACTATGGCTACACCTTC. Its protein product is CAWSGGTGGNYGYTF.

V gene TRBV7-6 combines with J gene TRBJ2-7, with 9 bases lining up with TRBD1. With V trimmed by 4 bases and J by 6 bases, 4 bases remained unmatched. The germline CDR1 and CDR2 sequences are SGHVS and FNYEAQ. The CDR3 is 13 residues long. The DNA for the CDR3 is TGTGCCAGCAGCTACGGACAGGGGAGCGAGCAGTACTTC. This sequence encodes CASSYGQGSEQYF. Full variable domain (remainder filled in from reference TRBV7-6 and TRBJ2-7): GAGVSQSPRYKVTKRGQDVALRCDPISGHVSLYWYRQALGQGPEFLTYFNYEAQQDKSGLPNDRFSAERPEGSISTLTIQRTEQRDSAMYRCASSYGQGSEQYFGPGTRLTVT.

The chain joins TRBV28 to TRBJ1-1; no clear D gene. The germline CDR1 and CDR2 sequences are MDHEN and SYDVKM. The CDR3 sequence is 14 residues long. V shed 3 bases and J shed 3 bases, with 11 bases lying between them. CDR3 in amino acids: CASSFQLGHTEAFF. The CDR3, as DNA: TGTGCCAGCAGTTTCCAACTGGGCCACACTGAAGCTTTCTTT. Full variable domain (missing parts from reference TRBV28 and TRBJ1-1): DVKVTQSSRYLVKRTGEKVFLECVQDMDHENMFWYRQDPGLGLRLIYFSYDVKMKEKGDIPEGYSVSREKKERFSLILESASTNQTSMYLCASSFQLGHTEAFFGQGTRLTVV.